These 13 T cell receptor beta chains share one sample of origin, sequenced in a study of spatial heterogeneity in lung cancer (dated by TCRdb to about 2019). Points the paper makes about the study in general: The tumor nonsynonymous mutation count correlated with the number of expanded alpha and beta TCRs within the tumor.

The library was generated by 5' RACE. Sequencing was carried out with a NextSeq 500. TCRdb redid the processing of the public reads, applying fastp at Q25 and MiXCR, and retained in-frame beta chains. Duplicate CDR3 protein sequences are folded into a single record with the most common DNA and genes. In this sample the table shows 8,000 to 9,500 distinct CDR3 sequences, 7% of which occur a single time. Around 9.4% of the sample goes to the ten largest clones. In light of the paper, this sample's time point label describes: sample taken at primary tumor resection. These TCRs' antigens remain unknown. The specimen comprised lung tumor tissue, sampled at surgery. These receptors were collected from a male donor with early-stage non-small cell lung cancer.

The V and J genes are TRBV20-1 and TRBJ1-5, with D possibly being TRBD1 (6 bases). Trimming took off 0 bases at V and 2 bases at J, with 8 bases between the two ends. The germline V gene has CDR1 DFQATT and CDR2 SNEGSKA (reference sequence). This CDR3 is built from 14 residues. CDR3 residues: CSAREGHGNQPQHF. CDR3 DNA: TGCAGTGCTAGAGAGGGACACGGCAATCAGCCCCAGCATTTT.

This clonotype was recorded at least ten times. The chain has TRBV20-1 and TRBJ2-1, with D tentatively TRBD2 (6 bases). The V end lost 6 bases, the J end lost 0 bases, and 18 bases lay between the germline ends. Germline V gene lookup returns CDR1 DFQATT and CDR2 SNEGSKA (reference sequence). The CDR3 has 16 residues. The CDR3 here is CSAMGGGTGSYNEQFF. The CDR3, as DNA: TGCAGTGCCATGGGGGGTGGGACGGGCTCCTACAATGAGCAGTTCTTC.

The chain carries TRBV18 and TRBJ2-3, with D possibly being TRBD2 (5 bases). With 5 bases removed from V and 6 bases from J, the gap between germline ends came to 12 bases. The CDR3 has 13 residues. Germline-derived CDR1 and CDR2 are KGHSH and LQKENI. Written as DNA, the CDR3 is TGTGCCAGCTCATCTAGCCTCGGGGATACGCAGTATTTT. Its translation is CASSSSLGDTQYF.

This clonotype was detected ten times or more. This chain connects TRBV11-2 to TRBJ1-3, with unresolved D. This CDR3 has 15 amino acids. The germline V and J ends were trimmed by 0 bases and 0 bases, with 6 bases remaining between them. Germline lookup yields CDR1 SGHAT and CDR2 FQNNGV. The CDR3 region has the DNA TGTGCCAGCAGCTTAGAGGGTATCTCTGGAAACACCATATATTTT. This translates into CASSLEGISGNTIYF.

The CDR3 region has the DNA TGTGCCAGTAGTGGGAGGGCGAAGACTGAAGCTTTCTTT. It yields the protein CASSGRAKTEAFF. The rearrangement links TRBV19 to TRBJ1-1; no clear D. The CDR3 has 13 amino acids. Looked up from germline, CDR1 is LNHDA and CDR2 is SQIVND (reference sequence). The V end was cut by 5 bases, the J end by 5 bases, with 12 bases between.

This clonotype counts as medium-sized. The chain uses TRBV5-1 and TRBJ2-7; 9 bases align to TRBD1. Germline V gene sequence: CDR1 SGHRS, CDR2 YFSETQ. The CDR3 contains 14 residues. V lost 3 bases, J lost 5 bases, and 6 bases stayed unmatched. This chain's CDR3 is CASSSGTGSDEQYF. The DNA for the CDR3 is TGCGCCAGCAGCTCCGGGACAGGGTCCGACGAGCAGTACTTC.

The table lists this clonotype with many counts. The chain joins TRBV20-1 to TRBJ2-5; 8 nucleotides align to TRBD1. The trim removed 6 bases at V and 5 bases at J, leaving 8 bases unmatched. Germline-derived CDR1 and CDR2 are DFQATT and SNEGSKA (reference sequence). The CDR3 extends over 13 amino acids. The CDR3, as DNA: TGCAGTGCGGTGGACAGGGCCACGGAGACCCAGTACTTC. Translation gives CSAVDRATETQYF.

This clonotype was recorded at least ten times. J is TRBJ1-1 and V is TRBV6-2 or TRBV6-3; D remains unclear. Trimming removed 2 bases from V and 5 bases from J, with 12 bases in between. Germline-derived CDR1 and CDR2 are MNHEY and SVGEGT. The CDR3 is made up of 14 amino acids. CDR3 amino acids: CASSYGGSGTEAFF. CDR3 in DNA: TGTGCCAGCAGTTACGGTGGCAGTGGGACTGAAGCTTTCTTT.

This clonotype is labeled as medium-sized. The rearrangement links TRBV7-8 to TRBJ1-1, with D unresolved. The CDR3 has 14 amino acids. The germline V and J ends were trimmed by 4 bases and 1 base, with 10 bases remaining between them. Germline lookup yields CDR1 SGHVS and CDR2 FQNEAQ. The CDR3 nucleotides read TGTGCCAGCAGCTCCACCCTGGGGAACACTGAAGCTTTCTTT. This sequence encodes CASSSTLGNTEAFF.

This clonotype appeared many times. The chain employs TRBV4-2 and TRBJ2-2; the match to TRBD2 covers 9 bases. This CDR3 is 17 amino acids long. Germline V CDR1 and CDR2: LGHNA, YNFKEQ. After removal of 1 base from V and 1 base from J, the junction contained 4 bases not matched to a gene. This CDR3 is CASSQAPAGGNTGELFF. The CDR3 DNA is TGTGCCAGCAGCCAAGCTCCAGCGGGGGGGAACACCGGGGAGCTGTTTTTT.

The chain employs TRBV28 and TRBJ1-1; weak D call: TRBD1 (6 bases). This CDR3 comprises 14 residues. Germline lookup yields CDR1 MDHEN and CDR2 SYDVKM. V was shortened by 3 bases and J by 6 bases, with 14 bases between the two germline ends. CDR3 bases: TGTGCCAGCAGTTTGCATCAGGGGCGCGCTGAAGCTTTCTTT. Translating it yields CASSLHQGRAEAFF.

This clonotype came up many times. The gene calls are TRBV5-1 and TRBJ1-5, with unresolved D. Trimming removed 0 bases from V and 3 bases from J, with 7 bases in between. The germline V gene has CDR1 SGHRS and CDR2 YFSETQ. The CDR3 totals 14 residues. This chain's CDR3 is CASSLGGINQPQHF. The CDR3, as DNA: TGCGCCAGCAGCTTGGGCGGTATCAATCAGCCCCAGCATTTT.

This clonotype was observed at least ten times. As DNA, the CDR3 is TGTGCCACCAGCGTAGAACCGAACACCGGGGAGCTGTTTTTT. Translated: CATSVEPNTGELFF. This chain joins TRBV15 and TRBJ2-2; D not resolved. V was trimmed by 5 bases and J by 0 bases, leaving 7 bases between them. Looked up from germline, CDR1 is LNHNV and CDR2 is YYDKDF (reference sequence). The CDR3 has 14 amino acids.